This note documents a single TCR beta chain sequence. Its matching antigen is unknown. The record originates from a study of cytomegalovirus exposure and HLA in healthy donors. CDR1 and CDR2 (germline): MGHRA, YSYEKL. Trimming pared 0 bases from V and 4 bases from J, leaving 13 bases between. CDR3 length equals 15 residues. The donors belonged to the roughly 120-subject validation cohort, separate from the approximately 670-subject first cohort. Clones were read by immunoSEQ multiplex PCR, and TCRdb kept only the in-frame ones, dropping some. The sample includes 150,000 to 200,000 clones, about 88% of them seen just once. General study points: Subsequent analysis showed first-cohort TCR clusters tending to co-occur in some 110 validation repertoires. The authors enumerated over 150 TCR beta chains as linked to cytomegalovirus.

Sequenced: PBMCs. V usage is TRBV4-1 and J usage is TRBJ2-7; D may be TRBD2 (5 bases). The TCR comes from a woman aged 18-35 years in good health and CMV-seronegative. The CDR3 here is CASSQDRTRVYEQYF. For the CDR3, the DNA is TGCGCCAGCAGCCAAGATCGGACTCGGGTTTACGAGCAGTACTTC.